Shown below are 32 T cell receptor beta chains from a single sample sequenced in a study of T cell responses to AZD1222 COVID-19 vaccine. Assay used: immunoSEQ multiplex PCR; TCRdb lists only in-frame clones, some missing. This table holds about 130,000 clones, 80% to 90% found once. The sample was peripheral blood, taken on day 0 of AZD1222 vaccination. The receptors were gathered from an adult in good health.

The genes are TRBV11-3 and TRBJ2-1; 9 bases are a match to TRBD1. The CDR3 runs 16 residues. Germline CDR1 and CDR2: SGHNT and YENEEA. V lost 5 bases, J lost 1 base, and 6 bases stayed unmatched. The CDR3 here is CASSLRTGVSYNEQFF. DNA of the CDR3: TGTGCCAGCAGCCTCAGGACAGGGGTGTCCTACAATGAGCAGTTCTTC.

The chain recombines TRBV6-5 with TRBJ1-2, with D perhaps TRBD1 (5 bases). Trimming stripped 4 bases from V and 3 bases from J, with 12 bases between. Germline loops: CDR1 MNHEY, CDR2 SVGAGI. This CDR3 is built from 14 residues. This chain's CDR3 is CASSSTQGYYGYTF. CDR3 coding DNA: TGTGCCAGCAGTTCAACTCAGGGTTACTATGGCTACACCTTC.

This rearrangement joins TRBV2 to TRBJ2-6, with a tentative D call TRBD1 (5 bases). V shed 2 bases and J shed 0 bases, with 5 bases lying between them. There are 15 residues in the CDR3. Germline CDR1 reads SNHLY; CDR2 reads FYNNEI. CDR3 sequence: CASSETGSGANVLTF. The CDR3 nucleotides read TGTGCCAGCAGTGAAACAGGCTCTGGGGCCAACGTCCTGACTTTC.

The CDR3 region is CASRYGLAVETGELFF. DNA for the CDR3: TGTGCCAGCAGGTATGGACTAGCGGTTGAGACCGGGGAGCTGTTTTTT. The chain recombines TRBV2 with TRBJ2-2, with TRBD2 identical over 10 bases. V was pared by 6 bases and J by 5 bases, with 9 bases of the junction left unmatched. This CDR3 spans 16 amino acids. Per the germline V gene, CDR1 is SNHLY and CDR2 is FYNNEI.

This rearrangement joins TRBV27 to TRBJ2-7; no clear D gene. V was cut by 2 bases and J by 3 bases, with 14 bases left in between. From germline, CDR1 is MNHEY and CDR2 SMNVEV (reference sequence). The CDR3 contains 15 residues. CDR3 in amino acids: CASSLSGTMNYEQYF. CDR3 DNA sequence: TGTGCCAGCAGTTTAAGTGGCACAATGAACTACGAGCAGTACTTC.

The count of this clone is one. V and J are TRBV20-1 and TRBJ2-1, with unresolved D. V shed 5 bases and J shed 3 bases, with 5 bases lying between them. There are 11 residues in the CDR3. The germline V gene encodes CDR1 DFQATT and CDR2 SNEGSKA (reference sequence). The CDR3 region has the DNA TGCAGTGCTTTTATCTACAATGAGCAGTTCTTC. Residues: CSAFIYNEQFF.

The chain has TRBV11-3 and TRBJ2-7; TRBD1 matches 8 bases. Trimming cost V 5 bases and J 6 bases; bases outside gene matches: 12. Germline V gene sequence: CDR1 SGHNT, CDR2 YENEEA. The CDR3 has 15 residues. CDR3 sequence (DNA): TGTGCCAGCAGCACGGCAGGGGGCGGTCTCAGCGAGCAGTACTTC. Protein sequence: CASSTAGGGLSEQYF.

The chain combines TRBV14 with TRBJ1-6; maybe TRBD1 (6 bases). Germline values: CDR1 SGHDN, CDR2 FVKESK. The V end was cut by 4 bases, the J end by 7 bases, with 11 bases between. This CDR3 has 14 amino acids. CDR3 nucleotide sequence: TGTGCCAGCAGCCTTAATCAGGGGAATTCACCCCTCCACTTT. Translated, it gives CASSLNQGNSPLHF.

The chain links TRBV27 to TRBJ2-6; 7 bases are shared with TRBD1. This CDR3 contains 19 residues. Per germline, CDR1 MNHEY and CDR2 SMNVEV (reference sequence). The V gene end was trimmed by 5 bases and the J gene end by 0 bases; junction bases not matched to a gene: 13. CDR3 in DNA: TGTGCCAGCAGTGCCACACAGGGGCGAGTGAGCTCTGGGGCCAACGTCCTGACTTTC. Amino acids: CASSATQGRVSSGANVLTF.

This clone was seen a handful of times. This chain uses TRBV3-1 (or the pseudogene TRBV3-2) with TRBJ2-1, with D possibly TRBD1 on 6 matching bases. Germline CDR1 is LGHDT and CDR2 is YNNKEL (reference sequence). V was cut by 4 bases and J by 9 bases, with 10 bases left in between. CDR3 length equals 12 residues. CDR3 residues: CASSRTVGEQFF. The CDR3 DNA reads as TGTGCCAGCAGCCGGACAGTGGGTGAGCAGTTCTTC.

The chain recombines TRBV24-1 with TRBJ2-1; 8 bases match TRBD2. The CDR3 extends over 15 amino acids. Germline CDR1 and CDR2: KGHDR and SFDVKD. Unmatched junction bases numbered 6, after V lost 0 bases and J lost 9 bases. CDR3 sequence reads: CATSDLVREVPEQFF. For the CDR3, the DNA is TGTGCCACCAGTGATTTGGTGCGGGAGGTCCCTGAGCAGTTCTTC.

The CDR3 here is CAWSVGLANQETQYF. As DNA, the CDR3 is TGTGCCTGGAGTGTTGGACTAGCGAATCAAGAGACCCAGTACTTC. This sequence joins TRBV30 and TRBJ2-5; 9 bases map to TRBD2. This CDR3 is 15 amino acids long. CDR1 and CDR2 from the germline V gene are GTSNPN and SVGIG (reference sequence). V lost 0 bases and J lost 2; bases outside the gene matches: 4.

CDR3 sequence (DNA): TGTGCCAGCAGCAACGTCCGTCAGGGTGGCTACACCTTC. It encodes CASSNVRQGGYTF. The chain combines TRBV7-8 with TRBJ1-2; the D gene is possibly TRBD1 (5 bases). Trimming removed 5 bases from V and 7 bases from J, with 14 bases in between. CDR3 length: 13 residues. CDR1 and CDR2 from the germline V gene are SGHVS and FQNEAQ.

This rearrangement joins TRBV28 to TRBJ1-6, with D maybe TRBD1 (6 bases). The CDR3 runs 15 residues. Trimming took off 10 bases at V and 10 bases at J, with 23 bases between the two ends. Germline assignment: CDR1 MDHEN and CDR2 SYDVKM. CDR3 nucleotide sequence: TGTGCCACTCATGCGGGGCAGGGGTTTCGCTCACCCCTCCACTTT. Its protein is CATHAGQGFRSPLHF.

CDR3 loop: CASSQVDSRNTIYF. The DNA of the CDR3 is TGCGCCAGCAGCCAAGTGGACAGCCGAAACACCATATATTTT. The genes are TRBV4-1 and TRBJ1-3; D is possibly TRBD1 (6 bases). Germline assignment: CDR1 MGHRA and CDR2 YSYEKL. The V and J ends lost 1 base and 5 bases respectively, with 9 bases between them. This CDR3 spans 14 amino acids.

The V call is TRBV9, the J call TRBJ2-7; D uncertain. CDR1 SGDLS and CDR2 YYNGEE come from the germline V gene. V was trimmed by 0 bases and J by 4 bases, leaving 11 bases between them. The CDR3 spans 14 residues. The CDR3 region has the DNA TGTGCCAGCAGCGTAGGCGGCAGTGAATACGAGCAGTACTTC. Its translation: CASSVGGSEYEQYF.

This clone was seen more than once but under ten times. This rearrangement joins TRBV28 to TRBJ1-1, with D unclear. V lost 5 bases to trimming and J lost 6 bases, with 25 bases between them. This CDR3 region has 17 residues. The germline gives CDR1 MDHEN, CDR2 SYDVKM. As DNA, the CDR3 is TGTGCCAGCAGTCCGTACTTGGCAGACCTAGACGAAGCTGAAGCTTTCTTT. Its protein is CASSPYLADLDEAEAFF.

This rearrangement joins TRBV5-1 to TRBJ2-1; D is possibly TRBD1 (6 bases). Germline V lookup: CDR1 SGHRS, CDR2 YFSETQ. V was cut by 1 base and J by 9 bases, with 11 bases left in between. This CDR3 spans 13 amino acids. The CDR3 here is CASSLQGWAEQFF. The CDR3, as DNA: TGCGCCAGCAGCTTGCAGGGGTGGGCTGAGCAGTTCTTC.

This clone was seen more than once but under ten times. As DNA, the CDR3 is TGTGCCAGCAGTTTATTAGCGTCTACCTACAATGAGCAGTTCTTC. Protein: CASSLLASTYNEQFF. The chain has TRBV27 and TRBJ2-1, with D possibly matching TRBD2 (5 bases). V lost 1 base and J lost 2, with 9 bases in between. Germline lookup yields CDR1 MNHEY and CDR2 SMNVEV (reference sequence). The CDR3 spans 15 residues.

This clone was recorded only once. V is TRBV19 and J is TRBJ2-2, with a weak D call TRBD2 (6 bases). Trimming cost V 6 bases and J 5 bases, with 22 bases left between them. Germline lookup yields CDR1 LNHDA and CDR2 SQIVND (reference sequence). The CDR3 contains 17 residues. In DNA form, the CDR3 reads TGTGCCAGTAGCCAACCAGCCGGAGGGTTAGGAACCGGGGAGCTGTTTTTT. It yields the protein CASSQPAGGLGTGELFF.

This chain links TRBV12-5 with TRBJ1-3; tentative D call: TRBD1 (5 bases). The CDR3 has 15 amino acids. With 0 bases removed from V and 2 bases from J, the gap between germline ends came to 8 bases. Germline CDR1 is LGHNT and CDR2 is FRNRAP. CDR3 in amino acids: CASGLVRTTGNTIYF. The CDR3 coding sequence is TGTGCTAGTGGTTTGGTTAGGACAACTGGAAACACCATATATTTT.

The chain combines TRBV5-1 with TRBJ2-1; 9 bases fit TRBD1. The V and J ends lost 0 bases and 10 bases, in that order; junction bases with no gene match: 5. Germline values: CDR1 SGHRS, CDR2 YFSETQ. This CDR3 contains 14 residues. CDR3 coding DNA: TGCGCCAGCAGCTTGGCTAGGACAGGGGAAGAGCAGTTCTTC. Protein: CASSLARTGEEQFF.

CDR3 sequence: CSARDNYGYTF. The CDR3 bases are TGCAGTGCTAGGGATAACTATGGCTACACCTTC. The genes are TRBV20-1 and TRBJ1-2, with unresolved D. V lost 3 bases and J 1 base, leaving 3 bases between the germline ends. The CDR3 runs to 11 residues. Germline CDR1 is DFQATT and CDR2 is SNEGSKA (reference sequence).

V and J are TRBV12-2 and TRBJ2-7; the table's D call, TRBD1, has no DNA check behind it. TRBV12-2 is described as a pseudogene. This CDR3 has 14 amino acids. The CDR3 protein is CASRLGTGDYEQYF. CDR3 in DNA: TGTGCAAGTCGCTTAGGGACAGGGGACTACGAGCAGTACTTC.

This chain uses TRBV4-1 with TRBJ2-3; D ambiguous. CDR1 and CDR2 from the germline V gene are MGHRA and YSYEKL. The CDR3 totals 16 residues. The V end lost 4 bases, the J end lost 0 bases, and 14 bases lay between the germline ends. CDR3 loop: CASSPWPKGSTDTQYF. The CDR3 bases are TGCGCCAGCAGCCCCTGGCCGAAGGGAAGCACAGATACGCAGTATTTT.

The CDR3 coding sequence is TGTGCCAGTAGTATCGGGGGACAGGGTAGAGGCTACACCTTC. Protein sequence: CASSIGGQGRGYTF. The gene calls are TRBV19 and TRBJ1-2; TRBD1 aligns across 9 bases. Germline V gene data show CDR1 as LNHDA and CDR2 as SQIVND (reference sequence). V gave up 3 bases and J gave up 8 bases; unmatched junction bases: 7. The CDR3 has 14 amino acids.

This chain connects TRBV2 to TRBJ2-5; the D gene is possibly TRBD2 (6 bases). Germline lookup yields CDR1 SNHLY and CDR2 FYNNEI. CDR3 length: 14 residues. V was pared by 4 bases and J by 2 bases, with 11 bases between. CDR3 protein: CASSVGTVQETQYF. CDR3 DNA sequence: TGTGCCAGCAGTGTAGGGACTGTGCAAGAGACCCAGTACTTC.

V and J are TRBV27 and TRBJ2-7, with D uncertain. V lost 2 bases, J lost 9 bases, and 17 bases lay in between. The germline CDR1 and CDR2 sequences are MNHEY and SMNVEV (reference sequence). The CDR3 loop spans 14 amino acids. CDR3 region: CASSLTDGAVGQYF. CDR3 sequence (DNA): TGTGCCAGCAGTTTAACCGACGGCGCAGTCGGGCAGTACTTC.

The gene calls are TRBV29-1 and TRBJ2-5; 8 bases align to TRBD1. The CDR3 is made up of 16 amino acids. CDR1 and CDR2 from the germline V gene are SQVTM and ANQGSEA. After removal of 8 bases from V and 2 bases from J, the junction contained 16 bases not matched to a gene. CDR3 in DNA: TGCAGCTCCAGGGGGACAGGCGATACCATTCAAGAGACCCAGTACTTC. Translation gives CSSRGTGDTIQETQYF.

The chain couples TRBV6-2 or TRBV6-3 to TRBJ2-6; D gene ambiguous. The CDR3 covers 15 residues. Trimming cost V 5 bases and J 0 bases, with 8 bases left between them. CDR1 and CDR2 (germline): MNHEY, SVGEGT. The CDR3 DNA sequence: TGTGCCAGCAGTAAGCCTCTCTCTGGGGCCAACGTCCTGACTTTC. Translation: CASSKPLSGANVLTF.

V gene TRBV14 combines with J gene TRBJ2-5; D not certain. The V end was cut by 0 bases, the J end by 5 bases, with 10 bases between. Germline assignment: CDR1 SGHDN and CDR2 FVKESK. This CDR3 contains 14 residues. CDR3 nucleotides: TGTGCCAGCAGCCAAGATTTAGGAATCGAGACCCAGTACTTC. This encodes CASSQDLGIETQYF. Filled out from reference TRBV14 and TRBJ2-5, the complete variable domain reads EAGVTQFPSHSVIEKGQTVTLRCDPISGHDNLYWYRRVMGKEIKFLLHFVKESKQDESGMPNNRFLAERTGGTYSTLKVQPAELEDSGVYFCASSQDLGIETQYFGPGTRLLVL.

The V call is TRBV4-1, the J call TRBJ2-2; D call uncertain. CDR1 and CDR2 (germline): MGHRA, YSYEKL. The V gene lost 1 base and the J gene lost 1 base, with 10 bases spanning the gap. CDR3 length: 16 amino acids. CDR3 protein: CASSQGPAKNTGELFF. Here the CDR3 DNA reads TGCGCCAGCAGCCAAGGTCCAGCGAAGAACACCGGGGAGCTGTTTTTT.